These T cell receptor beta chains were read from a single sample in a study of regulatory T cells in long-lasting Graves disease. Using its own MiXCR run on the multiplex PCR reads, TCRdb lists one record per CDR3 protein. The table includes 400,000 to 500,000 distinct CDR3 sequences, about a sixth detected once. These records were also assigned to another study, of T cells in Graves' hyperthyroidism and ophthalmopathy.

Material: peripheral blood mononuclear cells (PBMCs), obtained at new diagnosis, from a patient treated with antithyroid drugs. Receptors originate from a woman in her thirties with Graves disease. Both conserved end residues are trimmed from each CDR3.

TRBJ1-5 | TRBV6-5 | ASSYGAGGNQPQH
TRBJ2-7 | TRBV5-1 | ASSKLAGTSYEQY
TRBJ2-7 | TRBV28 | ASSGPGTGNYEQY
TRBJ2-5 | TRBV10-1 | ASSESGQETQY
TRBJ2-7 | TRBV27 | ASTPRGGQIYEQY
TRBJ2-1 | TRBV10-3 | AISERLAGSYNEQF
TRBJ2-1 | TRBV28 | ASSPPSGRALYEQF
TRBJ1-2 | TRBV9 | ASSEWGTGSYGYT
TRBJ1-1 | TRBV9 | ASSPGDIGEAF
TRBJ1-5 | TRBV2 | ASSFRTEQSNQPQH
TRBJ2-1 | TRBV20-1 | SAPGTSGDSYNEQF
TRBJ2-3 | TRBV20-1 | SARDGTTDTQY
TRBJ2-3 | TRBV2 | ASGLREDTQY
TRBJ2-1 | TRBV3-1 | ASSVGLAGVRVSYNEQF
TRBJ1-5 | TRBV7-9 | ASSFQGPNQPQH
TRBJ2-5 | TRBV20-1 | SARGFIAGRKEETQY
TRBJ2-7 | TRBV4-1 | ASRGDSAGYEQY
TRBJ1-3 | TRBV2 | ASSSWGHGNTIY
TRBJ2-5 | TRBV20-1 | SARVPARLAGGRWETQY
TRBJ1-1 | TRBV11-2 | ASSLGRGRNTEAF
TRBJ1-1 | TRBV9 | ASSPWDRMNTEAF
TRBJ2-3 | TRBV7-2 | ASSFVAHTDTQY
TRBJ1-3 | TRBV12-3/TRBV12-4 | ASSSYVSGNTIY
TRBJ2-2 | TRBV7-2 | ASSLAQGGPNTGELF
TRBJ2-7 | TRBV12-3/TRBV12-4 | ASSFDSYEQY
TRBJ2-7 | TRBV3-1 | ASSPRRPVDEQY
TRBJ2-1 | TRBV29-1 | SPRAFDYNEQF
TRBJ2-2 | TRBV7-3 | ASSLNPPALNTGELF
TRBJ2-3 | TRBV19 | ASSMADTTDTQY
TRBJ2-1 | TRBV20-1 | SARPSSGVRGNEQF
TRBJ2-1 | TRBV11-2 | ASSTRQSTSSYNEQF
TRBJ1-5 | TRBV19 | ASRPHRTGNIRPQH
TRBJ2-5 | TRBV2 | ASRTGTTQETQY
TRBJ2-1 | TRBV11-2 | ASSLGKNWQF
TRBJ2-7 | TRBV7-9 | ASSLPLEFSYEQY
TRBJ1-2 | TRBV6-9 | ASSYPRLQSNYGYT
TRBJ1-1 | TRBV4-1 | ASSQVQGAGTEAF
TRBJ1-1 | TRBV30 | AWRPVYRHTEAF
TRBJ2-2 | TRBV28 | ASSPLKVGTGELF
TRBJ2-1 | TRBV27 | ASSGDRGLSGGRSYNEQF
TRBJ1-5 | TRBV28 | ASLGGDQPQH
TRBJ1-2 | TRBV4-1 | ASSQEMDLGARGYT
TRBJ2-1 | TRBV10-2 | ASSESEDTYNEQF
TRBJ1-1 | TRBV7-9 | ASSPGTGGRAF
TRBJ2-2 | TRBV6-1 | ASSELVTGELF
TRBJ1-1 | TRBV28 | ASSLPGAQLGLAF
TRBJ2-2 | TRBV20-1 | SALGLPTSGWELF
TRBJ1-4 | TRBV29-1 | SAADREGPNEKLF
TRBJ2-7 | TRBV30 | AWSVRWEQY
TRBJ1-1 | TRBV20-1 | SARFGHPNTEAF
TRBJ2-1 | TRBV28 | ASSLVWGDLETYNEQF
TRBJ1-4 | TRBV20-1 | SARRGNEKLF
TRBJ1-2 | TRBV6-5 | ASSYGGGDGYT
TRBJ1-2 | TRBV7-2 | ASSAGGTGNYGYT
TRBJ1-2 | TRBV28 | ASSSLGGVVSNGYT